One and the same sample provided the 14 T cell receptor beta chains below, sequenced in a study of T cell responses to AZD1222 COVID-19 vaccine (dated by TCRdb to about 2021). The library relied on the immunoSEQ multiplex PCR assay. TCRdb took over this immuneACCESS table, retaining in-frame rearrangements with V and J assigned. Such tables are incomplete; in checked studies, under half of the missing clones stem from an unresolved V gene, and the remainder is unexplained. Recorded for this sample are about 120,000 clones; roughly 84% of them occurred a single time. The ten largest clones take up about 9.4% of the sample. The time point label on this specimen signifies: baseline before first vaccination. The sequences come from peripheral blood, collected on day 0 of AZD1222 vaccination. All receptors come from an adult in good health.

V gene TRBV19 combines with J gene TRBJ1-1, with 9 bases aligning to TRBD1. The germline V gene has CDR1 LNHDA and CDR2 SQIVND (reference sequence). After removal of 8 bases from V and 8 bases from J, the junction contained 6 bases not matched to a gene. The CDR3 runs to 12 residues. CDR3 residues: CASPGQGTEAFF. The CDR3 nucleotides are TGTGCCAGTCCCGGACAGGGGACAGAAGCTTTCTTT.

This clone was observed a few times. The chain recombines TRBV29-1 with TRBJ1-2; D remains unclear. Germline V gene sequence: CDR1 SQVTM, CDR2 ANQGSEA. With 1 base removed from V and 6 bases from J, the gap between germline ends came to 9 bases. The CDR3 runs to 12 residues. The chain's CDR3 is CSVEGEGNGYTF. Here the CDR3 DNA reads TGCAGCGTTGAAGGGGAGGGAAATGGCTACACCTTC. The entire variable domain, with the rest obtained from reference TRBV29-1 and TRBJ1-2, is as follows: SAVISQKPSRDICQRGTSLTIQCQVDSQVTMMFWYRQQPGQSLTLIATANQGSEATYESGFVIDKFPISRPNLTFSTLTVSNMSPEDSSIYLCSVEGEGNGYTFGSGTRLTVV.

The chain is built from TRBV28 and TRBJ2-5; 9 bases map to TRBD1. The J segment lost 4 bases and the V segment lost 4 bases, leaving 7 bases of the junction unmatched. Germline V gives CDR1 MDHEN, CDR2 SYDVKM. The CDR3 is 15 residues long. The CDR3 protein is CASSSHPTGGETQYF. CDR3 bases: TGTGCCAGCAGTTCCCATCCGACAGGGGGAGAGACCCAGTACTTC. Together with reference TRBV28 and TRBJ2-5, the CDR3 gives the full variable domain: DVKVTQSSRYLVKRTGEKVFLECVQDMDHENMFWYRQDPGLGLRLIYFSYDVKMKEKGDIPEGYSVSREKKERFSLILESASTNQTSMYLCASSSHPTGGETQYFGPGTRLLVL.

The V and J genes are TRBV7-9 and TRBJ1-5, with D hard to call. Germline V gene lookup returns CDR1 SEHNR and CDR2 FQNEAQ (reference sequence). This CDR3 is built from 15 residues. With 1 base removed from V and 0 bases from J, the gap between germline ends came to 7 bases. The CDR3 DNA follows: TGTGCCAGCAGCTTAGTCGGGGATAGCAATCAGCCCCAGCATTTT. It specifies CASSLVGDSNQPQHF.

The chain carries TRBV19 and TRBJ1-3, with D unresolved. The germline CDR1 and CDR2 sequences are LNHDA and SQIVND (reference sequence). The CDR3 runs to 13 residues. Trimming cost V 3 bases and J 3 bases, with 6 bases left between them. The CDR3 DNA sequence: TGTGCCAGTAGTATTGAGGTTGGAAACACCATATATTTT. Translated: CASSIEVGNTIYF.

CDR3: CASGRRTGMDTEAFF. CDR3 bases: TGCGCCAGCGGGAGGAGGACAGGGATGGACACTGAAGCTTTCTTT. This chain joins TRBV5-1 and TRBJ1-1, with TRBD1 matching over 8 bases. This CDR3 spans 15 amino acids. Germline lookup yields CDR1 SGHRS and CDR2 YFSETQ. Trimming removed 7 bases from V and 3 bases from J; junction bases left unmatched: 11.

The chain combines TRBV7-8 with TRBJ2-7; perhaps D is TRBD1 or TRBD2 (6 bases each). Germline loops: CDR1 SGHVS, CDR2 FQNEAQ. This CDR3 is built from 14 residues. Trimming pared 4 bases from V and 3 bases from J, leaving 13 bases between. CDR3 coding DNA: TGTGCCAGCAGCTCCGGAGGGGGGATCTACGAGCAGTACTTC. Its translation is CASSSGGGIYEQYF.

In DNA, the CDR3 is TGTGCCTGGAGCCCGCTTGAAGGGTCCTACAATGAGCAGTTCTTC. Its protein is CAWSPLEGSYNEQFF. This chain connects TRBV30 to TRBJ2-1; D ambiguous. Deletions cut 3 bases from V and 1 base from J, with 13 bases between. CDR1 GTSNPN and CDR2 SVGIG come from the germline V gene (reference sequence). The CDR3 contains 15 residues.

There are a few counts of this clone. The junction departs from germline at one end; a sequencing error may be responsible. The chain links TRBV7-7 to TRBJ2-7; D is uncertain. Per the germline V gene, CDR1 is SSHAT and CDR2 is FNYEAQ (reference sequence). The CDR3 consists of 15 residues. The DNA for the CDR3 is TGTGCTAGCAGCTTAGCCCCGGCGCCGCCCTACGAGCAGTACTTC. Its protein is CASSLAPAPPYEQYF.

This chain links TRBV5-4 with TRBJ2-5; D unclear. CDR3 size: 12 residues. Trimming stripped 0 bases from V and 2 bases from J, with 2 bases between. Germline CDR1 SGHNT, CDR2 YYREEE (reference sequence). The CDR3 here is CASSLEQETQYF. In DNA, the CDR3 is TGTGCCAGCAGCTTGGAGCAAGAGACCCAGTACTTC.

The chain couples TRBV5-1 to TRBJ1-1, with D tentatively TRBD1 (5 bases). The CDR3 has 13 residues. Germline V lookup: CDR1 SGHRS, CDR2 YFSETQ. Deletions cut 2 bases from V and 1 base from J, with 6 bases between. The CDR3 DNA reads TGCGCCAGCAGCTTACAGGAGAACACTGAAGCTTTCTTT. As protein: CASSLQENTEAFF.

The chain uses TRBV7-2 and TRBJ2-1, with TRBD2 matching 14 bases. V was pared by 5 bases and J by 6 bases, with 6 bases of the junction left unmatched. The CDR3 extends over 16 amino acids. From germline, CDR1 is SGHTA and CDR2 FQGNSA. CDR3 residues: CASSPRLAGGPNEQFF. In DNA, the CDR3 is TGTGCCAGCAGCCCGAGACTAGCGGGAGGGCCCAATGAGCAGTTCTTC.

The rearrangement uses TRBV28 and TRBJ1-4; D is unclear. V was pared by 10 bases and J by 10 bases, with 16 bases between. The CDR3 is 12 residues long. CDR1 MDHEN and CDR2 SYDVKM come from the germline V gene. The CDR3 coding sequence is TGTGCCACCTTCGGAAGCGCAGGAAAACTGTTTTTT. Its protein is CATFGSAGKLFF.

The chain is built from TRBV5-1 and TRBJ2-3; TRBD2 matches 8 bases. This CDR3 contains 16 residues. CDR1 is SGHRS and CDR2 is YFSETQ in the germline V gene. With V trimmed by 4 bases and J by 5 bases, 12 bases remained unmatched. The CDR3 is CASSRLTGTSGDTQYF. The CDR3, as DNA: TGCGCCAGCAGCCGACTTACCGGGACTAGTGGAGATACGCAGTATTTT.